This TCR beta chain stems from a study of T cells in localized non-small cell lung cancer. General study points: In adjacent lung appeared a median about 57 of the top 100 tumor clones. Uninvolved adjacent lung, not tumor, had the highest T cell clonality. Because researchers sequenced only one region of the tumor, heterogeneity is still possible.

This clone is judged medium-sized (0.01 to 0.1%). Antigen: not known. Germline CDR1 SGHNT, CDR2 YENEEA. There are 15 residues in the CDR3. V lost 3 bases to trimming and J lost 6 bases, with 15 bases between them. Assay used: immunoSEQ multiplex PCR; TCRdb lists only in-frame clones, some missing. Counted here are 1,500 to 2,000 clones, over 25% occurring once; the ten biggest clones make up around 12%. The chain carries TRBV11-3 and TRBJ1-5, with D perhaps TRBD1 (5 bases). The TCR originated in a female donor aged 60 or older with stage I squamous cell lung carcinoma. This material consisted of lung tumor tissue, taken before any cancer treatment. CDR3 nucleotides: TGTGCCAGCAGCTTGGTGGGGCCCCGATCTCAGCCCCAGCATTTT. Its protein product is CASSLVGPRSQPQHF.